Listed here are 14 T cell receptor beta chains from one sample, sequenced in a study of T-cell reconstitution after alpha-beta-depleted transplantation in children. This sample's TCRbeta library carried unique molecular identifier barcodes. In TCRdb, the PCR reads were re-called with MiXCR into one record per CDR3 protein. The sample has some 340,000 distinct CDR3 sequences; about 9.4% are singletons. The starting material was PBMCs from the stem cell graft donor, obtained from the stem cell graft. These receptors originate from a human donor who donated a stem cell graft to a child with acute lymphoblastic leukemia.

The chain carries TRBV9 and TRBJ1-2; 7 nucleotides agree with TRBD1. The CDR3 spans 15 residues. Per the germline V gene, CDR1 is SGDLS and CDR2 is YYNGEE. V shed 3 bases, J shed 4 bases, and the junction held 9 bases outside the gene matches. The CDR3 loop is CASSDTGAEGYGYTF. The CDR3 coding sequence is TGTGCCAGCAGCGATACAGGGGCGGAAGGCTATGGCTACACCTTC.

The V and J genes are TRBV11-2 and TRBJ2-1; 8 nucleotides line up with TRBD1. The V and J ends lost 4 bases and 1 base, in that order; junction bases with no gene match: 6. This CDR3 has 16 amino acids. Germline V gene data show CDR1 as SGHAT and CDR2 as FQNNGV. The CDR3, as DNA: TGTGCCAGCAGCTCCAGGGGGCGCGGGTCCTACAATGAGCAGTTCTTC. Its protein product is CASSSRGRGSYNEQFF.

The chain carries TRBV24-1 and TRBJ2-1, with D tentatively TRBD2 (6 bases). The CDR3 runs 15 residues. CDR1 and CDR2 (germline): KGHDR, SFDVKD. V lost 7 bases to trimming and J lost 5 bases, with 17 bases between them. The CDR3 DNA reads as TGTGCCACCAGCGACCCCGGGACTTTACACAATGAGCAGTTCTTC. It encodes CATSDPGTLHNEQFF.

This clonotype was detected many times. This chain joins TRBV12-3 or TRBV12-4 and TRBJ1-4, with no clear D. V lost 6 bases to trimming and J lost 8 bases, with 10 bases between them. This CDR3 is 12 amino acids long. The CDR3 bases are TGTGCCAGCAGGAACGTAGGAGAAAAACTGTTTTTT. Its protein is CASRNVGEKLFF.

The rearrangement links TRBV7-9 to TRBJ1-1; no firm D call. Germline V gives CDR1 SEHNR, CDR2 FQNEAQ (reference sequence). Trimming removed 2 bases at V and 0 bases at J, with 13 bases between. The CDR3 consists of 16 residues. CDR3 sequence reads: CASSLFRQTMNTEAFF. The CDR3 DNA sequence: TGTGCCAGCAGCTTATTCCGGCAGACCATGAACACTGAAGCTTTCTTT.

A word on this clonotype: One end of the junction is discordant with germline, which a read error may explain. The chain combines TRBV7-9 with TRBJ2-3; D is possibly TRBD2 (5 bases). Germline values: CDR1 SEHNR, CDR2 FQNEAQ (reference sequence). This CDR3 region has 16 residues. The CDR3 bases are TGTGCCAGCAGCGTTCGAGGCGGCTCTAGCACAGATACGCCGTATTTT. Translating it yields CASSVRGGSSTDTPYF.

The genes are TRBV5-1 and TRBJ2-5; D remains ambiguous. The CDR3 has 15 amino acids. V was pared by 0 bases and J by 2 bases, with 11 bases between. Germline CDR1 SGHRS, CDR2 YFSETQ. The DNA of the CDR3 is TGCGCCAGCAGCTTGGACGCCAGGAGTCAAGAGACCCAGTACTTC. It encodes CASSLDARSQETQYF.

The V call is TRBV5-1, the J call TRBJ2-1, with TRBD2 identical over 9 bases. Per the germline V gene, CDR1 is SGHRS and CDR2 is YFSETQ. V trimming: 1 base; J trimming: 7 bases; junction bases outside the gene matches: 9. The CDR3 has 16 residues. The CDR3 reads CASSLWIAGVGNEQFF. CDR3 nucleotide sequence: TGCGCCAGCAGCTTGTGGATAGCGGGAGTAGGTAATGAGCAGTTCTTC.

The chain couples TRBV27 to TRBJ1-1, with a tentative D call TRBD1 (6 bases). Between the trimmed V and J ends, which lost 5 bases and 1 base, there was a span of 14 bases. The CDR3 is made up of 15 amino acids. CDR1 and CDR2 from the germline V gene are MNHEY and SMNVEV (reference sequence). DNA for the CDR3: TGTGCCAGCAGTCCTACAGGGCGAGCGAACACTGAAGCTTTCTTT. Its translation: CASSPTGRANTEAFF.

Only a few counts were recorded for this clonotype. The chain joins TRBV7-8 to TRBJ2-1, with TRBD2 matching over 7 bases. This CDR3 is 15 amino acids long. CDR1 is SGHVS, CDR2 FQNEAQ, per germline. Unmatched junction bases numbered 8, after V lost 5 bases and J lost 4 bases. CDR3 bases: TGTGCCAGCAGCGCACTAGCGCGTAAGTACAATGAGCAGTTCTTC. It codes for CASSALARKYNEQFF.

This clonotype was counted at least ten times. V is TRBV20-1 and J is TRBJ2-7; 7 nucleotides agree with TRBD2. Germline lookup yields CDR1 DFQATT and CDR2 SNEGSKA (reference sequence). The CDR3 runs 15 residues. Unmatched junction bases numbered 10, after V lost 2 bases and J lost 3 bases. CDR3 nucleotide sequence: TGCAGTGCTAGAAACCCCGGGAGGATTTACTACGAGCAGTACTTC. Translated, it gives CSARNPGRIYYEQYF.

This clonotype was seen at least ten times. This sequence joins TRBV10-3 and TRBJ1-4, with a tentative D call TRBD1 (6 bases). The CDR3 spans 14 residues. From germline, CDR1 is ENHRY and CDR2 SYGVKD. Trimming took off 5 bases at V and 2 bases at J, with 9 bases between the two ends. The DNA for the CDR3 is TGTGCCATCAGTTGGACAGCTACTAATGAAAAACTGTTTTTT. This sequence encodes CAISWTATNEKLFF.

In its sample, this clonotype was seen a few times. This chain links TRBV4-2 with TRBJ2-2, with 13 bases lining up with TRBD2. V was clipped by 6 bases and J by 7 bases; unmatched bases: 8. Germline CDR1 LGHNA, CDR2 YNFKEQ. The CDR3 spans 16 residues. The CDR3 DNA follows: TGTGCCAGCAGACCCGGACTAGCGGGAGTGGGCGGGGAGCTGTTTTTT. It specifies CASRPGLAGVGGELFF.

This clonotype was counted many times. For the CDR3, the DNA is TGTGCCAGCAGTGAGCCCCGGCAGGTGGAGACCCAGTACTTC. Translating it yields CASSEPRQVETQYF. The chain is built from TRBV25-1 and TRBJ2-5; D is uncertain. There are 14 residues in the CDR3. Trimming took off 3 bases at V and 5 bases at J, with 13 bases between the two ends. The germline V gene has CDR1 MGHDK and CDR2 SYGVNS.